The sequence of this T cell receptor beta chain was determined in a study of shared T cell receptors in the human thymus. CDR3 length equals 16 residues. Germline CDR1 and CDR2: MNHEY and SMNVEV (reference sequence). V trimming: 5 bases; J trimming: 4 bases; junction bases outside the gene matches: 11. Data came from immunoSEQ multiplex PCR; TCRdb stores just in-frame clones and leaves some out. The repertoire has some 700,000 clones, roughly 88% of them found once; the top ten carry around 0.0094%. In this sample, this clone turned up a few times. This same sample was also part of a study on human thymus T cells. That study adds: Samples came from healthy Finnish infants during open corrective cardiac surgery. Surgeons resected thymus tissue during corrective heart surgery. It looked as if thymic and blood repertoires used V and J genes in a biased way. Thymic repertoires of unrelated individuals were reported in related research to overlap highly.

This TCR came from a girl in the first two years of life with a congenital heart defect. The gene calls are TRBV27 and TRBJ1-2, with 9 bases matching TRBD1. Sample: thymocytes. The CDR3 spells CASSPRVDRGIYGYTF. Here the CDR3 DNA reads TGTGCCAGCAGTCCACGGGTGGACAGGGGAATCTATGGCTACACCTTC.